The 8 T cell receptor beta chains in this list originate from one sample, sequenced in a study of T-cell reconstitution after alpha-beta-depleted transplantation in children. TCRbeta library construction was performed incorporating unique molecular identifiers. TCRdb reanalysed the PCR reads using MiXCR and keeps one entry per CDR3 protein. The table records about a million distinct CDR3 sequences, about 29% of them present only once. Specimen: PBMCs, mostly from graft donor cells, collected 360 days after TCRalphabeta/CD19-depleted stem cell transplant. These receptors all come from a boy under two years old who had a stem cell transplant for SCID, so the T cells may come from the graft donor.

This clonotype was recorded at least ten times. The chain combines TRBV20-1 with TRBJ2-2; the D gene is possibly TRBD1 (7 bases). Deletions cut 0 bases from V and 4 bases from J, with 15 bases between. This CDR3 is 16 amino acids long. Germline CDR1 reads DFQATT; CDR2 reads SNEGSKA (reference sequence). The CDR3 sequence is CSARDGRQGGTGELFF. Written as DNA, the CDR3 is TGCAGTGCTAGAGATGGGAGGCAGGGGGGCACCGGGGAGCTGTTTTTT.

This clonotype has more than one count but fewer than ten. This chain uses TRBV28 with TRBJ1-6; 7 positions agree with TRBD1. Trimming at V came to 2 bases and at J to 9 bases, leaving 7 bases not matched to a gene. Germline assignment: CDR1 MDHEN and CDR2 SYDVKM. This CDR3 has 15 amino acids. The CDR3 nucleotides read TGTGCCAGCAGTTTAGACAGGGCCTCCTTTTCACCCCTCCACTTT. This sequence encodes CASSLDRASFSPLHF.

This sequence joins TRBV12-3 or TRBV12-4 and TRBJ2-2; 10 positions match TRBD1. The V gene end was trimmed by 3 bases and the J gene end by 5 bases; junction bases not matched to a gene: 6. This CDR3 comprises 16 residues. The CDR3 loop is CASSLKGQGRTGELFF. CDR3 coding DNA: TGTGCCAGCAGTTTGAAGGGACAGGGGAGGACCGGGGAGCTGTTTTTT.

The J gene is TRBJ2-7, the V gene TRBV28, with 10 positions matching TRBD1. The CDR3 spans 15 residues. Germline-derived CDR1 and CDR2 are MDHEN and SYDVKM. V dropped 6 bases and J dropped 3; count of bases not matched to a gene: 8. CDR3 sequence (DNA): TGTGCCAGCAGGGGGGACAGGGGACGATTCTACGAGCAGTACTTC. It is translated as CASRGDRGRFYEQYF.

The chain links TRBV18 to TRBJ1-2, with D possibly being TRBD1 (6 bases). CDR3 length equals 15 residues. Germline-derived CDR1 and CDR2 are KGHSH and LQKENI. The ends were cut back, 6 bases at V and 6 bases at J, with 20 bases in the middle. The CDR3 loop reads CASSPIGHRVDGYTF. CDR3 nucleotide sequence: TGTGCCAGCTCCCCCATCGGGCACAGGGTGGATGGCTACACCTTC.

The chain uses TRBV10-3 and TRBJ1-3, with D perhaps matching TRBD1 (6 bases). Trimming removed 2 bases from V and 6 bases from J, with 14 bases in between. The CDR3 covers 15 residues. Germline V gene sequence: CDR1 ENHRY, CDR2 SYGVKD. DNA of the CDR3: TGTGCCATCAGTGAGGCGGCAACAGGGTTAAACACCATATATTTT. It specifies CAISEAATGLNTIYF.

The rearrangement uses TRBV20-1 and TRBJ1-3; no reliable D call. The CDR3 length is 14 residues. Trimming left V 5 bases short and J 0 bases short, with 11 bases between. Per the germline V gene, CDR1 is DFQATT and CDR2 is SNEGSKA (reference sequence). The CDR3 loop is CSAFATDSGNTIYF. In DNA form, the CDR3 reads TGCAGTGCTTTTGCGACTGACTCTGGAAACACCATATATTTT.

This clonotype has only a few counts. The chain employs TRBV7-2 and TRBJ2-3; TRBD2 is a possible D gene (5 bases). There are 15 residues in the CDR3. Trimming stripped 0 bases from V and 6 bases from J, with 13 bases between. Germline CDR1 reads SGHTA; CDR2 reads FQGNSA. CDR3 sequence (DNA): TGTGCCAGCAGCTTAGCCTGGTATGGGGAGGATACGCAGTATTTT. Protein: CASSLAWYGEDTQYF.